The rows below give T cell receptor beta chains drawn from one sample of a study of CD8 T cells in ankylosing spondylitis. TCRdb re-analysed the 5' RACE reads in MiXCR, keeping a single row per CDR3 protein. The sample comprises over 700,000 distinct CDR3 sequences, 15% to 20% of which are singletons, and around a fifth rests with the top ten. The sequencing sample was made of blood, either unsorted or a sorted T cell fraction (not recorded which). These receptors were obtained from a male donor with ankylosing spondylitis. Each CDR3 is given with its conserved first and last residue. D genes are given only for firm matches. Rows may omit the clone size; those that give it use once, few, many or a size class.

CASSQVALAGRDNEQFF,TGTGCCAGCAGCCAAGTTGCTCTAGCGGGGCGAGACAATGAGCAGTTCTTC,TRBJ2-1,TRBD2,TRBV4-2,NA
CASSLAPWWEQYF,TGTGCCAGCAGCTTAGCCCCCTGGTGGGAGCAGTACTTC,TRBJ2-7,NA,TRBV7-8,NA
CASRSGTGYVSGANVLTF,TGTGCCAGCAGATCCGGGACAGGGTACGTCTCTGGGGCCAACGTCCTGACTTTC,TRBJ2-6,TRBD1,TRBV12-3/TRBV12-4,NA
CASSLGAGPGTEAFF,TGTGCCAGCAGCTTAGGGGCCGGGCCCGGCACTGAAGCTTTCTTT,TRBJ1-1,NA,TRBV7-8,few
CSARGPYETNTEAFF,TGCAGTGCTAGAGGCCCCTATGAGACGAACACTGAAGCTTTCTTT,TRBJ1-1,NA,TRBV20-1,NA
CASSLWDRDYLFF,TGTGCCAGCAGCTTATGGGACAGGGACTATCTGTTTTTT,TRBJ1-4,TRBD1,TRBV12-3/TRBV12-4,NA
CASKGDTNQPQHF,TGTGCCAGCAAAGGGGACACCAATCAGCCCCAGCATTTT,TRBJ1-5,NA,TRBV10-3,few
CASMSSPYGYTF,TGTGCCAGCATGAGCAGCCCATATGGCTACACCTTC,TRBJ1-2,NA,TRBV12-3/TRBV12-4,few
CASSHAGANTEAFF,TGTGCCAGCAGCCATGCAGGGGCGAACACTGAAGCTTTCTTT,TRBJ1-1,NA,TRBV3-1,NA
CSVLLAGLYEQYF,TGCAGCGTTTTACTAGCGGGTTTGTACGAGCAGTACTTC,TRBJ2-7,TRBD2,TRBV29-1,few
CASSSPTSSLSDEQYF,TGTGCCAGCAGCTCGCCTACTAGCTCTCTAAGCGACGAGCAGTACTTC,TRBJ2-7,NA,TRBV13,few
CSAKPGQGDTEAFF,TGCAGTGCTAAACCGGGACAGGGGGACACTGAAGCTTTCTTT,TRBJ1-1,TRBD1,TRBV20-1,NA
CASSALAGTSTDTQYF,TGTGCCAGCAGCGCTCTAGCGGGGACCTCCACAGATACGCAGTATTTT,TRBJ2-3,TRBD2,TRBV7-9,few
CASSQEGTGNPMASPYEQYF,TGTGCCAGCAGCCAAGAAGGGACAGGGAACCCCATGGCTTCTCCTTACGAGCAGTACTTC,TRBJ2-7,TRBD1,TRBV4-2,NA
CASSAGQLFSGANVLTF,TGTGCCAGCAGCGCGGGACAGCTTTTCTCTGGGGCCAACGTCCTGACTTTC,TRBJ2-6,NA,TRBV7-2,NA
CASSFQAGLIYGYTF,TGTGCCAGCAGTTTTCAGGCAGGATTAATCTATGGCTACACCTTC,TRBJ1-2,NA,TRBV28,NA
CASSGRDPRLGETQYF,TGTGCCAGCAGTGGCCGGGACCCCCGACTAGGGGAGACCCAGTACTTC,TRBJ2-5,NA,TRBV12-3/TRBV12-4,many
CSVSLQGRDYGYTF,TGCAGTGTTTCGCTACAGGGAAGGGACTATGGCTACACCTTC,TRBJ1-2,NA,TRBV20-1,NA
CSARPLRAGLMETQYF,TGCAGTGCTAGACCCCTAAGGGCGGGCCTAATGGAGACCCAGTACTTC,TRBJ2-5,NA,TRBV20-1,NA
CSASSGGAEETQYF,TGCAGTGCTAGTAGCGGGGGGGCTGAAGAGACCCAGTACTTC,TRBJ2-5,TRBD2,TRBV20-1,few
CSVAGTGVFTDTQYF,TGCAGCGTAGCCGGGACAGGGGTTTTCACAGATACGCAGTATTTT,TRBJ2-3,TRBD1,TRBV29-1,NA
CASSPMVAGSTGELFF,TGTGCCAGCAGCCCCATGGTAGCGGGAAGCACCGGGGAGCTGTTTTTT,TRBJ2-2,TRBD2,TRBV7-7,few
CASSLAGQANEVPYGYTF,TGCGCCAGCAGCTTGGCGGGTCAGGCAAACGAAGTACCCTATGGCTACACCTTC,TRBJ1-2,NA,TRBV5-1,NA
CATSRGWDRVDNREAFF,TGTGCCACCAGCAGAGGTTGGGACAGGGTGGATAATAGGGAAGCTTTCTTT,TRBJ1-1,TRBD1,TRBV15,few
CASSLGTGSRRAFF,TGCGCCAGCAGCTTGGGGACAGGCTCTCGGCGAGCTTTCTTT,TRBJ1-1,TRBD1,TRBV5-1,NA
CASSLSRTTYEQYF,TGCGCCAGCAGCTTGAGCAGAACTACCTACGAGCAGTACTTC,TRBJ2-7,NA,TRBV5-1,NA
CASSPFGGSGSYEQYF,TGTGCCAGCAGCCCCTTCGGGGGTTCGGGCTCCTACGAGCAGTACTTC,TRBJ2-7,NA,TRBV13,NA
CAISPSGSTDTQYF,TGTGCCATCAGTCCTAGCGGGAGCACAGATACGCAGTATTTT,TRBJ2-3,TRBD2,TRBV10-3,many
CASSGFLLNTGELFF,TGTGCCAGCAGTGGTTTTCTACTTAACACCGGGGAGCTGTTTTTT,TRBJ2-2,NA,TRBV2,NA
CASSQDGDVTEAFF,TGCGCCAGCAGCCAAGATGGGGATGTCACTGAAGCTTTCTTT,TRBJ1-1,NA,TRBV4-1,few
CASSGIRDGSYEQYF,TGTGCCAGCAGTGGGATTCGGGACGGATCCTACGAGCAGTACTTC,TRBJ2-7,NA,TRBV2,NA
CSASPLAGGNIQYF,TGCAGTGCCTCACCCCTAGCGGGAGGTAACATTCAGTACTTC,TRBJ2-4,TRBD2,TRBV20-1,few
CASRLDVSSYNEQFF,TGCGCCAGCAGACTGGATGTGAGCTCCTACAATGAGCAGTTCTTC,TRBJ2-1,NA,TRBV5-1,NA
CASSPSGPTALDTQYF,TGTGCCAGCTCACCCTCGGGACCGACAGCCCTTGATACGCAGTATTTT,TRBJ2-3,NA,TRBV18,few
CASSKGAGNLYNEQFF,TGTGCCAGCAGCAAAGGGGCGGGAAACCTCTACAATGAGCAGTTCTTC,TRBJ2-1,NA,TRBV21-1,many
CASSLYGHRDNQPQHF,TGTGCCAGCAGCTTATACGGCCATCGAGATAATCAGCCCCAGCATTTT,TRBJ1-5,NA,TRBV7-2,NA
CASSQLGQGASEQYF,TGTGCCAGCAGCCAACTGGGACAGGGGGCGAGTGAGCAGTACTTC,TRBJ2-7,TRBD1,TRBV3-1,few
CASSSHGAGDTQYF,TGTGCCAGCAGTTCACACGGAGCAGGAGATACGCAGTATTTT,TRBJ2-3,NA,TRBV28,NA
CASSVESGGNTGELFF,TGTGCCAGCAGCGTAGAGTCCGGGGGGAACACCGGGGAGCTGTTTTTT,TRBJ2-2,NA,TRBV9,NA
CASSYEKSRSDTQYF,TGTGCCAGCAGTTACGAGAAATCCAGATCCGATACGCAGTATTTT,TRBJ2-3,NA,TRBV6-2/TRBV6-3,NA
CASSFLGQGIYEQYF,TGTGCCAGCAGTTTCCTCGGACAGGGGATCTACGAGCAGTACTTC,TRBJ2-7,TRBD1,TRBV27,few